This T cell receptor (beta chain) derives from a study of identical twins. TCRdb re-called the 5' RACE reads with MiXCR, one entry per CDR3 protein. This table has roughly 290,000 distinct CDR3 sequences, about 8.3% appearing once. This sample also appeared in a second study, on yellow fever vaccine responses in identical twins. That paper states: Twins' vaccine T cell responses were reported to seem partly convergent and partly personalized.

The sample taken for sequencing was memory (CD45RO+) T cells sorted from blood. The source of this sequence is a woman aged 18-35 years in good health.

CDR3 residues: CTLTTNTEAFF. CDR3 bases: TGCACTCTGACAACGAACACTGAAGCTTTCTTT. The chain couples TRBV20-1 to TRBJ1-1, with D hard to call. CDR1 DFQATT and CDR2 SNEGSKA come from the germline V gene (reference sequence). The CDR3 covers 11 residues.